This T cell receptor (beta chain) is drawn from a study of T cells after yellow fever vaccination (dated 2019 in TCRdb). In terms of the full investigation: Libraries from fractions with low cell numbers were prepared with the SMART-Seq v4 Ultra Low Input RNA kit. Bulk TCR alpha and beta repertoires were sequenced longitudinally to track T-cell clones before and after primary and booster YFV17D yellow fever vaccination. The cohort comprised two healthy male donors, one aged 18 to 30 and one aged 30 to 39 years. Blood samples were taken at several timepoints before and after primary and secondary immunization, and bulk PBMC replicates and cell subsets were isolated. Here is what the overall study found, with its caveats: The secondary T-cell response was weaker than the primary response but faster, peaking on day 5 instead of day 15. FACS-sorted repertoires could contain abundant contaminating clonotypes from the bulk population, so computational filtering was required. Because only two donors were included in the study, the extent to which the findings can be generalized is limited. Most clones expanded after primary vaccination were re-detected after the booster (almost 98% of CD4 and around 88% of CD8), suggesting broad memory maintenance. A small fraction of clonotypes showed up in both the CD4 and CD8 compartments, probably as a result of convergent recombination.

According to the germline V gene, CDR1 reads SGHVS and CDR2 reads FQNEAQ. V is shortened by 4 bases, J by 5 bases, and the region joining them spans 17 bases. The CDR3 goes from the cysteine to the phenylalanine over 15 residues. Only CDR3 DNA remains: 45 bases, in frame from the first base. The sample's treatment or condition label, decoded: live attenuated yellow fever vaccine strain. A standard Ficoll-Paque protocol was used to isolate PBMCs from peripheral blood. Dynabeads CD4 and CD8 positive selection kits were used to isolate the CD4 and CD8 T-cell fractions. TriZol was used to extract RNA from bulk PBMCs, CD4 and CD8 fractions, and dextramer-positive and dextramer-negative fractions. Synthesis of TCR cDNA relied on 5'RACE template switching, a step that introduced a universal primer site along with unique molecular identifiers. Priming of cDNA synthesis was performed from both the TCR alpha and TCR beta constant segments. Library amplification involved two PCR steps, and the second step added sample barcodes and sequencing adapters. Libraries were sequenced on Illumina HiSeq 2500 (2x100 bp) or NovaSeq (2x150 bp). As for the original processing: Reads were demultiplexed and collapsed into UMI consensus sequences with MIGEC, and V(D)J alignment was performed with MiXCR. Clonotypes responding to the vaccine were identified with edgeR on replicate PBMC samples, with the criteria of FDR below 0.01 and a log2 fold change above 5 up to day 15. Each bulk clonotype received a CD4 or CD8 identity based on whether the sequenced CD4 or CD8 repertoire contained that clonotype at higher abundance. Using fastp at Q25 and MiXCR, TCRdb reprocessed the public reads and kept productive beta chains. When rows share a CDR3 protein, they turn into one entry using the most common DNA and genes. TCRdb, not the original authors, processed these V and J calls. The sample profile shows 110,000 to 150,000 distinct CDR3 sequences; 5% to 8% of them were found once. The top ten clones comprise more than 0.6% of the sample.

This clonotype was seen at least ten times. Its antigen has not been determined. Per-base qualities were not stored, and no clone one base away is much larger. Sample: CD4+ T cells sorted from PBMCs, taken 10 days after the yellow fever booster vaccination. The rearranged segments are TRBV7-8 and TRBJ2-5, with TRBD1 as a weak D call on 6 bases. The receptor comes from a man aged 25-40 years who received the YFV17D yellow fever vaccine. The DNA sequence reads TGTGCCAGCAGCTCCCAGTGGGCAGGGGAGGAGACCCAGTACTTC. Translated, this gives CASSSQWAGEETQYF. Extended through the reference TRBV7-8 and TRBJ2-5 proteins, this CDR3 yields the full variable domain: GAGVSQSPRYKVAKRGQDVALRCDPISGHVSLFWYQQALGQGPEFLTYFQNEAQLDKSGLPSDRFFAERPEGSVSTLKIQRTQQEDSAVYLCASSSQWAGEETQYFGPGTRLLVL.